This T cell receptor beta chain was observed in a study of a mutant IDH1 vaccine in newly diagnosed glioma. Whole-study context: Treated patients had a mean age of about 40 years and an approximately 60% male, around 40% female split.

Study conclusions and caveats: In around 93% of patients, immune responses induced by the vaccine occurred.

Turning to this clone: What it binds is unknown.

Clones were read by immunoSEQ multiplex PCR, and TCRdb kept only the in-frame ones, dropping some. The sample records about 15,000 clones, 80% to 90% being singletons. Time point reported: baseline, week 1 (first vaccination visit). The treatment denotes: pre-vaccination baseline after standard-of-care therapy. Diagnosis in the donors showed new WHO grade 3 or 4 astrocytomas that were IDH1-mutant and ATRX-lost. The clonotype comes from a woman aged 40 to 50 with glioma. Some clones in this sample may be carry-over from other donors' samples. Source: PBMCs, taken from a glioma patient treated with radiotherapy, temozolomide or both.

Here the CDR3 DNA reads TGTGCCAGCAGTCGGACTTTTGCCTACGAGCAGTACTTC. The encoded protein is CASSRTFAYEQYF. The chain carries TRBV6-1 and TRBJ2-7, with a possible D match to TRBD2 (5 bases). The germline V gene encodes CDR1 MNHNS and CDR2 SASEGT. Trimming took off 5 bases at V and 2 bases at J, with 10 bases between the two ends. The CDR3 has 13 residues.